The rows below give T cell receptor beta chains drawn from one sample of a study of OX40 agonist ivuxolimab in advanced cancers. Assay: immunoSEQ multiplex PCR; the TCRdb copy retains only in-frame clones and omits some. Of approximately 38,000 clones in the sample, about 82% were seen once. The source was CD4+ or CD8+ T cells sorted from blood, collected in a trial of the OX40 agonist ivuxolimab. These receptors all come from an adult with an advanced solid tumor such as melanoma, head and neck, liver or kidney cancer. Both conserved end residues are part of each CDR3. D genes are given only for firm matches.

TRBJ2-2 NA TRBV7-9 CASSQLDPITGELFF
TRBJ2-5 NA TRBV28 CASSVSGAQETQYF
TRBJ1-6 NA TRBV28 CASSLGGADNSPLHF
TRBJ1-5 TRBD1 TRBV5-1 CASSLAGTGGPDQPQHF
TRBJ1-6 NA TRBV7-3 CASSLGQGGSPLHF
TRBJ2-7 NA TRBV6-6 CASSWAPGTAAREQYF
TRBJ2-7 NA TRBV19 CASSIRGARSYEQYF
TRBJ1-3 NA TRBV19 CASSIDEITIYF
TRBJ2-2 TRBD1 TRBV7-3 CASSLSQGAGGELFF
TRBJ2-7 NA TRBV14 CASSQQTALGYEQYF
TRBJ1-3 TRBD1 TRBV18 CASSPRTGVNSGNTIYF
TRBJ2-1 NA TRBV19 CASSSASYNEQFF
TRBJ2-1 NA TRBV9 CASSSPGRDRGYNEQFF
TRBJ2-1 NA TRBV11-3 CASSLDGRPPSYNEQFF
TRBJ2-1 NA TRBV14 CASSQEGRRAGNEQFF
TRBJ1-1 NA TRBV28 CASSQSPRNTEAFF
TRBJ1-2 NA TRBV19 CASSIADYGYTF
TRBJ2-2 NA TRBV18 CASSPGSDTGELFF
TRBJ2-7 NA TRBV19 CASRRRGDSSSYEQYF
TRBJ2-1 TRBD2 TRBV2 CASALLAGVSNEQFF
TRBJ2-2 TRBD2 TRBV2 CASISGGHFGELFF
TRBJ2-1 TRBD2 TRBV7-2 CASSLEGPLSGPYNEQFF
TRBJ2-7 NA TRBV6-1 CASSEWIHYEQYF
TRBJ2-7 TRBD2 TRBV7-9 CASSRTSAYYEQYF
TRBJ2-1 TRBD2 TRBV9 CASSVGGTSGGNEQFF
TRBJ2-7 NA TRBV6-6 CASSYGGRSYEQYF
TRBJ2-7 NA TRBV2 CASSERYEQYF
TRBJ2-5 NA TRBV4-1 CASSQHQTQYF
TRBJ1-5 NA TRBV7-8 CASSLAGRGNQPQHF
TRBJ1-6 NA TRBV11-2 CASSLVSGGNSPLHF
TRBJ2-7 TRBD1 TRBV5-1 CASSLPTPGGYEQYF
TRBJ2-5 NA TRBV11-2 CASSFERETQYF
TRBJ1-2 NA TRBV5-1 CASSLEALGGYTF
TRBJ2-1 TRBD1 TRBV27 CASSSGTGSYNEQFF
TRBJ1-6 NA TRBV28 CASRKQGGLNSPLHF
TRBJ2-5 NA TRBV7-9 CASEVGTGTQYF
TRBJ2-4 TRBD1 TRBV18 CASSPRRSGQGENIQYF
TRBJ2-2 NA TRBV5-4 CASSFQPTRTVRVTGELFF
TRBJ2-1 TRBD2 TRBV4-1 CASRGLAGVVSYNEQFF
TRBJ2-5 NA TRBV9 CASSVSGGGRETQYF
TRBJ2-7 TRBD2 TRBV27 CASSLIGTSGNYEQYF